This entry is about one T cell receptor beta chain. Per the germline V gene, CDR1 is LNHDA and CDR2 is SQIVND (reference sequence). CDR3 length: 13 amino acids. V was cut by 7 bases and J by 5 bases, with 14 bases left in between. In the authors' workflow: It was from reference gene primer amplification that nucleated cell counts were estimated. TCRdb's table, derived via immunoSEQ multiplex PCR, lists solely in-frame clones and lacks some. That table supplies the V and J calls and clone size; D and trimming were determined from the DNA. The sample lists 70,000 or so clones, approximately 86% seen once, with roughly 6.8% in the top ten. The data were obtained in a study of blood T cell repertoires in COVID-19.

This rearrangement joins TRBV19 to TRBJ1-1, with D uncertain. The TCR was taken from a woman between 45 and 65 years old with acute or convalescent COVID-19. Input material: peripheral blood. As DNA, the CDR3 is TGTGCCAGTAATCGAGGGAGAGGGACTGAAGCTTTCTTT. This translates into CASNRGRGTEAFF. Complete variable domain (other parts from reference TRBV19 and TRBJ1-1): DGGITQSPKYLFRKEGQNVTLSCEQNLNHDAMYWYRQDPGQGLRLIYYSQIVNDFQKGDIAEGYSVSREKKESFPLTVTSAQKNPTAFYLCASNRGRGTEAFFGQGTRLTVV.